A single sample is the source of the 19 T cell receptor beta chains below, sequenced in a study of technical replicates of blood from four donors. Assay used: immunoSEQ multiplex PCR; TCRdb lists only in-frame clones, some missing. The sample lists roughly 59,000 clones, approximately 86% seen once, with about 5.5% in the top ten. Sequenced: PBMCs. Every receptor here comes from a human donor in good health. Some clones in this sample may be carry-over from other donors' samples.

This chain joins TRBV7-2 and TRBJ2-2, with D perhaps TRBD2 (5 bases). The V end lost 5 bases, the J end lost 4 bases, and 8 bases lay between the germline ends. Looked up from germline, CDR1 is SGHTA and CDR2 is FQGNSA. The CDR3 consists of 13 residues. The CDR3 protein is CASSPRGTGELFF. CDR3 coding DNA: TGTGCCAGCAGCCCCCGGGGCACCGGGGAGCTGTTTTTT. The full variable domain, rest sourced from reference TRBV7-2 and TRBJ2-2, is GAGVSQSPSNKVTEKGKDVELRCDPISGHTALYWYRQSLGQGLEFLIYFQGNSAPDKSGLPSDRFSAERTGGSVSTLTIQRTQQEDSAVYLCASSPRGTGELFFGEGSRLTVL.

This clone was picked up a small number of times. The chain uses TRBV7-8 and TRBJ2-7; 13 nucleotides agree with TRBD2. Germline values: CDR1 SGHVS, CDR2 FQNEAQ. This CDR3 is 17 amino acids long. V gave up 5 bases and J gave up 6 bases; unmatched junction bases: 13. CDR3 DNA: TGTGCCAGCAGCGAGGCCCCCCGGACTAGCGGGGGAGGCGAGCAGTACTTC. This sequence encodes CASSEAPRTSGGGEQYF.

This chain uses TRBV6-1 with TRBJ1-2; D is unclear. The V gene's germline CDR1 is MNHNS and CDR2 SASEGT. V lost 4 bases and J 4 bases, leaving 7 bases between the germline ends. The CDR3 covers 12 residues. The CDR3 protein is CASSAGFYGYTF. For the CDR3, the DNA is TGTGCCAGCAGTGCGGGGTTCTATGGCTACACCTTC.

The CDR3 is CASSLTSGSPHEQYF. The DNA for the CDR3 is TGTGCCAGCAGTCTCACTAGCGGGAGTCCCCACGAGCAGTACTTC. The chain recombines TRBV27 with TRBJ2-7; 11 nucleotides agree with TRBD2. CDR3 size: 15 residues. V lost 5 bases, J lost 5 bases, and 8 bases stayed unmatched. CDR1 and CDR2 from the germline V gene are MNHEY and SMNVEV (reference sequence).

The CDR3 is CASNWQGSNEQYF. In DNA, the CDR3 is TGTGCCAGCAATTGGCAGGGGAGTAACGAGCAGTACTTC. V usage is TRBV27 and J usage is TRBJ2-7; D perhaps matches TRBD1 (6 bases). The CDR3 extends over 13 amino acids. The V gene's germline CDR1 is MNHEY and CDR2 SMNVEV (reference sequence). Trimming took off 7 bases at V and 5 bases at J, with 15 bases between the two ends.

This chain links TRBV5-1 with TRBJ2-1; D not certain. The ends were cut back, 0 bases at V and 9 bases at J, with 7 bases in the middle. The CDR3 runs to 12 residues. Per germline, CDR1 SGHRS and CDR2 YFSETQ. CDR3 nucleotides: TGCGCCAGCAGCTTGGCCGTGTCTGAGCAGTTCTTC. As protein: CASSLAVSEQFF.

This chain links TRBV2 with TRBJ1-6; unclear D gene. Between the trimmed V and J ends, which lost 6 bases and 8 bases, there was a span of 11 bases. The germline V gene encodes CDR1 SNHLY and CDR2 FYNNEI. The CDR3 has 13 amino acids. The CDR3 region is CASSPLRDSPLHF. The CDR3 coding sequence is TGTGCCAGCAGCCCCCTCCGGGATTCACCCCTCCACTTT.

This chain links TRBV4-1 with TRBJ2-6, with D unclear. Germline V gene lookup returns CDR1 MGHRA and CDR2 YSYEKL. The CDR3 is made up of 17 amino acids. V lost 5 bases to trimming and J lost 0 bases, with 14 bases between them. CDR3 nucleotide sequence: TGCGCCAGCAGCGTAGCAGCCCCGACCTCTGGGGCCAACGTCCTGACTTTC. Protein: CASSVAAPTSGANVLTF.

The chain carries TRBV29-1 and TRBJ2-5; 8 bases agree with TRBD2. The CDR3 totals 15 residues. V lost 4 bases and J lost 2; bases outside the gene matches: 9. Germline loops: CDR1 SQVTM, CDR2 ANQGSEA. CDR3 bases: TGCAGCGTTGCTCGGGCTAGCGGGCAACAAGAGACCCAGTACTTC. Protein product: CSVARASGQQETQYF.

The V and J genes are TRBV7-2 and TRBJ2-5; 8 bases agree with TRBD1. After removal of 6 bases from V and 5 bases from J, the junction contained 14 bases not matched to a gene. The CDR3 totals 16 residues. Germline lookup yields CDR1 SGHTA and CDR2 FQGNSA. CDR3 sequence: CASRFSPGGRRETQYF. CDR3 coding DNA: TGTGCCAGCAGATTTTCCCCAGGGGGCCGGAGGGAGACCCAGTACTTC.

V usage is TRBV9 and J usage is TRBJ1-1, with TRBD1 matching 9 bases. This CDR3 comprises 15 residues. V shed 0 bases and J 9 bases; nucleotides not matched to a gene: 9. Germline loops: CDR1 SGDLS, CDR2 YYNGEE. This CDR3 is CASSVDGQGSKKAFF. The CDR3 DNA is TGTGCCAGCAGCGTAGATGGACAGGGGTCTAAGAAAGCTTTCTTT.

V gene TRBV18 combines with J gene TRBJ2-5; D might be TRBD2 (7 bases). The germline V gene encodes CDR1 KGHSH and CDR2 LQKENI. The CDR3 is 15 residues long. V was trimmed by 6 bases and J by 4 bases, leaving 18 bases between them. The CDR3 coding sequence is TGTGCCAGCTCCCAGACATCCGGGGGGCGAGAGACCCAGTACTTC. It yields the protein CASSQTSGGRETQYF.

As DNA, the CDR3 is TGTGCCACCAGCTCCGACAGGAGATACGAGCAGTACTTC. It encodes CATSSDRRYEQYF. The chain joins TRBV15 to TRBJ2-7; D might be TRBD1 (6 bases). Between the trimmed V and J ends, which lost 5 bases and 4 bases, there was a span of 12 bases. CDR3 length equals 13 residues. In germline, CDR1 is LNHNV, CDR2 YYDKDF (reference sequence).

The gene calls are TRBV5-4 and TRBJ2-4; 9 bases align to TRBD1. Trimming at V came to 3 bases and at J to 1 base, leaving 5 bases not matched to a gene. CDR1 and CDR2 (germline): SGHNT, YYREEE (reference sequence). The CDR3 length is 16 residues. CDR3 sequence reads: CASSSRQGDAKNIQYF. The CDR3 nucleotides read TGTGCCAGCAGCTCCCGACAGGGGGACGCCAAAAACATTCAGTACTTC.

In this sample, this clone turned up once. The chain employs TRBV27 and TRBJ1-1, with 7 bases aligning to TRBD1. CDR1 and CDR2 from the germline V gene are MNHEY and SMNVEV (reference sequence). The CDR3 is made up of 13 amino acids. CDR3 nucleotide sequence: TGTGCGTCGGGACAGTCTGTTAACACTGAAGCTTTCTTT. Translating it yields CASGQSVNTEAFF.

The chain combines TRBV6-5 with TRBJ1-3; 8 bases line up with TRBD1. V trimming: 2 bases; J trimming: 0 bases; junction bases outside the gene matches: 0. The length of the CDR3 is 15 residues. Germline lookup yields CDR1 MNHEY and CDR2 SVGAGI. The CDR3 is CASSYTGGSGNTIYF. In nucleotides, the CDR3 is TGTGCCAGCAGTTACACAGGGGGCTCTGGAAACACCATATATTTT.

This sequence joins TRBV9 and TRBJ2-3; D unclear. The germline V gene has CDR1 SGDLS and CDR2 YYNGEE. Trimming took 3 bases from V and 0 from J, leaving 11 bases between them. The CDR3 consists of 15 residues. The CDR3 here is CASSADGFSTDTQYF. The CDR3 bases are TGTGCCAGCAGCGCCGATGGCTTTAGCACAGATACGCAGTATTTT.

This clone was observed a few times. The chain couples TRBV19 to TRBJ1-2; D is ambiguous. There are 15 residues in the CDR3. Deletions cut 5 bases from V and 4 bases from J, with 17 bases between. Germline V gene sequence: CDR1 LNHDA, CDR2 SQIVND (reference sequence). The CDR3 DNA reads TGTGCCAGTAGTTTAACCGAGAGAGTGATCTATGGCTACACCTTC. Its protein product is CASSLTERVIYGYTF.

This sequence joins TRBV2 and TRBJ2-7; no definite D call. Per the germline V gene, CDR1 is SNHLY and CDR2 is FYNNEI. Trimming took off 8 bases at V and 7 bases at J, with 21 bases between the two ends. The CDR3 consists of 14 residues. The CDR3 is CASFDAGHSWEQYF. The DNA for the CDR3 is TGTGCCAGCTTTGACGCAGGTCACTCTTGGGAGCAGTACTTC.